The entry below describes one T cell receptor (beta chain). Other DNA sequences in the same sample also yield this CDR3. This entry is derived from a study of blood T cell repertoires in COVID-19. Sequencing used immunoSEQ multiplex PCR; TCRdb keeps in-frame clones, though not all of them. The table lists around 290,000 clones, about nine tenths of them singletons, with 1.5% to 2% in the top ten. The CDR3 is 15 amino acids. CDR1 is SGHRS, CDR2 YFSETQ, per germline. V dropped 0 bases and J dropped 6; count of bases not matched to a gene: 0. The TCR sequence derives from a woman between 35 and 50 years old who had recovered from COVID-19. The sample consisted of PBMCs or T cells enriched from blood (not recorded which). The genes are TRBV5-1 and TRBJ2-1; TRBD2 matches 13 bases. CDR3 protein: CASSLGLAGGNEQFF. DNA of the CDR3: TGCGCCAGCAGCTTGGGACTAGCGGGGGGCAATGAGCAGTTCTTC.